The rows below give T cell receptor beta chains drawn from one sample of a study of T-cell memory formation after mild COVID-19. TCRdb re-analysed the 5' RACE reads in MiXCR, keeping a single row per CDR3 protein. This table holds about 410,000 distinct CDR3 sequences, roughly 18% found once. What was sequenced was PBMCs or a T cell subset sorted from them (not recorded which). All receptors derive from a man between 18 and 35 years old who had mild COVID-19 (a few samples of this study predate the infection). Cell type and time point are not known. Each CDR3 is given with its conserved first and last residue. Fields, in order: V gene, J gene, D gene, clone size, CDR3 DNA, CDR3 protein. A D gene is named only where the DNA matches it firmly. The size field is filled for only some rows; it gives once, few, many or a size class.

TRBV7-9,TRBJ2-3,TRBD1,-,TGTGCCAGCAGCTTTCCCAGGACAGGGGGGACAGATACGCAGTATTTT,CASSFPRTGGTDTQYF
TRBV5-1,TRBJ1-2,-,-,TGCGCCAGCAGCTTGGATACAGGGTCCGATGGCTACACCTTC,CASSLDTGSDGYTF
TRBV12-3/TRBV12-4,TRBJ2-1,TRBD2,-,TGTGCCAGCAGTATAGGACTAGCGGGGGGGCAAGGGCGGTTCTTC,CASSIGLAGGQGRFF
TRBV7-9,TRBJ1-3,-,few,TGTGCCAGCAGCGACCCCGGGGGTGGAAACACCATATATTTT,CASSDPGGGNTIYF
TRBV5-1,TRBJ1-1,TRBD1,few,TGCGCCAGCAGCTTGGTGGTAGGGGGCCCCACTGAAGCTTTCTTT,CASSLVVGGPTEAFF
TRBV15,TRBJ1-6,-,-,TGTGCCACCAGTGAGGACAGCCGGAGCTCCTATAATTCACCCCTCCACTTT,CATSEDSRSSYNSPLHF
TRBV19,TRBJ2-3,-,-,TGTGCCAGTAGTATAGGGCGACCAGATACGCAGTATTTT,CASSIGRPDTQYF
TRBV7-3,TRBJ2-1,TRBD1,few,TGTGCCAGCAGCTTCTGGGACAGGGCAGACAATGAGCAGTTCTTC,CASSFWDRADNEQFF
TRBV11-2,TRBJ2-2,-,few,TGTGCCAGCAGCTTAGGGGCCCAAAACACCGGGGAGCTGTTTTTT,CASSLGAQNTGELFF
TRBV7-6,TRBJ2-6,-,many,TGTGCCAGCAGCTTAGCAGGCGGGATTACATCTGGGGCCAACGTCCTGACTTTC,CASSLAGGITSGANVLTF
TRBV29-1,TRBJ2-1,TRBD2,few,TGCAGCGTTGAAGATCTGGCGCGGGGGGGCCGGGATGAGCAGTTCTTC,CSVEDLARGGRDEQFF
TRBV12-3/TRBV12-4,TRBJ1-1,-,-,TGTGCCAGCAGCCAAATCGTCGTTGGTGAAGCTTTCTTT,CASSQIVVGEAFF
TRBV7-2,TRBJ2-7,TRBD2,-,TGTGCCAGCAGCTTAGCTCGTCAGCGGGGATCCGGTGAGCAGTACTTC,CASSLARQRGSGEQYF
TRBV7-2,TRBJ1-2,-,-,TGTGCCAGCAGCTTAGGGAGGGGAGGCTATGGCTACACCTTC,CASSLGRGGYGYTF
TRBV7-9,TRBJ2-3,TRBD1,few,TGTGCCAGCAGCTCCACCGGGACAGTCTTTCTAGATACGCAGTATTTT,CASSSTGTVFLDTQYF